This record looks at one T cell receptor (beta chain) sequence and its context. Its antigen is currently not known. Per-base qualities were not stored, and no clone one base away is much larger. The immunoSEQ two-step multiplex PCR at survey-level depth was used to amplify TRB CDR3 regions from genomic DNA. Synthetic inline TR CDR3 controls covering all V-J pairings were spiked into each PCR to estimate template counts and remove amplification bias. Reads were processed so that amplification and sequencing bias were reduced, and quantification was performed against synthetic TR CDR3 analogs. Per the source publication's procedure: Raw data were processed in ImmunoSEQ Analyzer, removing out-of-frame sequences and CDR3s with stop codons, and genes were named by IMGT nomenclature. Normalized Shannon entropy, defined as 1 minus Pielou's evenness, served as the summary measure of repertoire diversity. Only TRB sequences sharing the V gene, the J gene and the CDR3 were counted as identical. Public PML clonotypes were defined as CDR3s shared by two or more PML-onset samples but absent from earlier samples, from controls, and from public databases. Positional CDR3 amino acid composition was analyzed in Skylign with the observed count method. The table was pulled from immuneACCESS by TCRdb, which kept in-frame rearrangements only. Such tables lose some clones; where checked, under half of the loss comes from unresolved V genes, and the rest has no known cause. From that table come the V and J calls and clone size; the DNA was used to work out D and trimming. The sample data list around 32,000 clones, and around 93% of these were observed just once. The top ten constitute less than 2.5% of the sample.

This sample is part of a study of multiple sclerosis patients with progressive multifocal leukoencephalopathy (dated by TCRdb to about 2019). With regard to the full study: The controls were a handful of MS patients treated with natalizumab who did not develop PML and who were sampled longitudinally. Two natalizumab-treated patients who later developed PML were followed longitudinally from before therapy through 6 and 12 months to PML onset. The study examined peripheral T and B cells of MS patients who developed PML (4 under natalizumab, 1 after alemtuzumab) and treated patients who did not. The study was designed to detect JC virus-specific or public T-cell expansions arising at the time of PML onset.

The full study reports these points: Only PML patients had TRB clones above 0.5% frequency, but the clones expanded at PML onset were already present before and during natalizumab therapy. Most PML patients had lower normalized Shannon entropy, suggesting less diverse TRB repertoires, while values in the natalizumab-treated controls sat near 1. Only peripheral blood was analyzed, although cerebrospinal fluid or brain lymphocytes might be more informative for natalizumab-associated PML. With only a small, descriptive cohort, it remained unclear whether the findings reflect JC virus infection or general immunocompromise. No common TRBV or TRBJ gene usage or preferential TRBV-TRBJ pairings were detected when PML developed.

CDR3 length: 14 amino acids, cysteine to phenylalanine. Of the read, only the CDR3 DNA is kept; its 42 bases are in frame from base 1. The CDR1 and CDR2 encoded by the germline V gene are LGHNA and YSLEER. V is reduced by 0 bases and J by 3 bases, leaving a spacing of 8 bases between them. The sample's time point label, in plain terms: before natalizumab initiation. All listed patients had previously received interferon beta, and all PML patients were female. Blood samples for T0 were taken before the first natalizumab infusion. Ficoll-Hypaque density gradient centrifugation was used to isolate peripheral blood mononuclear cells.

The sequence is built from TRBV4-3 and TRBJ2-5, with the D segment identity uncertain. The sequenced material came from PBMCs. This receptor was obtained from a man aged 25 to 45 with multiple sclerosis. The CDR3: CASSQDLSEETQYF. The nucleotide sequence is given as TGCGCCAGCAGCCAAGATCTAAGCGAAGAGACCCAGTACTTC.